This entry lists 2 T cell receptor beta chains sequenced from one sample in a study of T cell responses to AZD1222 COVID-19 vaccine (dated by TCRdb to the early 2020s). This specimen's time point label, per the study, means: baseline before first vaccination. Libraries came from the immunoSEQ multiplex PCR assay. Here the immuneACCESS table is served through TCRdb, limited to in-frame sequences with V and J called. Missing clones are a known gap in these copies; in checked studies unresolved V genes cover under half, and the rest lacks a known reason. The sample records more than 110,000 clones, around nine tenths of which are singletons. Over 3.5% of the sample comes from the top ten. The source was peripheral blood, collected on day 0 of AZD1222 vaccination. The receptors here all came from an adult in good health.

As concerns this clone: Distinct nucleotide sequences in the sample also encode this CDR3. This chain links TRBV27 with TRBJ1-1; no clear D gene. Trimming left V 3 bases short and J 1 base short, with 6 bases between. Germline V gene sequence: CDR1 MNHEY, CDR2 SMNVEV (reference sequence). CDR3 length equals 13 residues. CDR3 DNA sequence: TGTGCCAGCAGTTTCCGGGAGAACACTGAAGCTTTCTTT. Translating it yields CASSFRENTEAFF.

This clone was counted between two and nine times. A junction boundary mismatches the germline segment, possibly from a read error. J is TRBJ2-5 and V is TRBV7-7; D perhaps matches TRBD1 (6 bases). Germline CDR1 and CDR2: SSHAT and FNYEAQ (reference sequence). The CDR3 is made up of 17 amino acids. The CDR3 nucleotides are TGTGCTAGCAGTCCTACCCGGACAGTCCGATCCCAAGAGACCCAGTACTTC. As protein: CASSPTRTVRSQETQYF.